What follows describes a single TCR beta chain. Those who participated ranged in age from 18 to 89 years and resided in about two dozen US areas. Participants had their cohort set by participant-reported clinical history. Before being deemed recovered, Cohort 3 donors had two negative PCRs, clearance, or symptom resolution. Only in-frame clones appear in the TCRdb table, and some are missing; sequencing was by immunoSEQ multiplex PCR. This sample yields a few hundred thousand clones, of which around nine tenths are seen a single time; 1.5% to 2% belongs to the top ten. This record comes from a study of blood T cell repertoires in COVID-19. About the study: The origin of the acute and convalescent COVID-19 samples was the United States, Italy and Spain.

V lost 4 bases, J lost 7 bases, and 4 bases stayed unmatched. Germline CDR1 reads MDHEN; CDR2 reads SYDVKM. The CDR3 is 13 amino acids. The chain is built from TRBV28 and TRBJ1-5; 7 positions agree with TRBD1. This TCR came from a woman aged 60 to 75 who had recovered from COVID-19. The specimen was PBMCs or T cells enriched from blood (not recorded which). CDR3 DNA: TGTGCCAGCAGTTCGCAGGGGGGACAGCCCCAGCATTTT. Its protein is CASSSQGGQPQHF.